One T cell receptor beta chain is described in this entry. Produced via immunoSEQ multiplex PCR; TCRdb's table is partial and in-frame only. This table has about 140,000 clones, 84% appearing once. The trim removed 5 bases at V and 0 bases at J, leaving 3 bases unmatched. The CDR3 contains 15 residues. CDR1 MNHEY and CDR2 SMNVEV come from the germline V gene (reference sequence). The record originates from a study of blood T cell repertoires in COVID-19. The origin of this receptor is a middle-aged man with acute COVID-19. This chain connects TRBV27 to TRBJ1-4; 7 bases agree with TRBD1. The sequenced sample consisted of PBMCs or T cells enriched from blood (not recorded which). Here the CDR3 reads CASSVRGATNEKLFF. CDR3 sequence (DNA): TGTGCCAGCAGTGTCAGGGGGGCAACTAATGAAAAACTGTTTTTT.